The clone carrying this TCR beta chain turned up a few times. The entry originates in a study of human T cells and chemical hapten exposure. This CDR3 spans 10 amino acids. Germline V gene sequence: CDR1 MDHEN, CDR2 SYDVKM. The V end lost 8 bases, the J end lost 7 bases, and 9 bases lay between the germline ends. Each CDR3 protein gets one entry after TCRdb re-called the RACE reads with MiXCR. The repertoire has 70,000 to 95,000 distinct CDR3 sequences, around 9.4% of them found once; the top ten carry less than 2%. The time point here: healthy volunteer bleed at 6 weeks. Total RNA extraction was carried out from unfractionated whole blood.

J is TRBJ2-7 and V is TRBV28; D not certain. This TCR came from a female donor in good health. Some clones in this sample may be carry-over from other donors' samples. The sequencing input was whole blood. The CDR3 region is CASGPGEQYF. DNA of the CDR3: TGTGCCAGCGGTCCCGGGGAGCAGTACTTC. Supplemented by reference TRBV28 and TRBJ2-7, the full variable domain reads DVKVTQSSRYLVKRTGEKVFLECVQDMDHENMFWYRQDPGLGLRLIYFSYDVKMKEKGDIPEGYSVSREKKERFSLILESASTNQTSMYLCASGPGEQYFGPGTRLTVT.